A selection of T cell receptor beta chains follows, all from one sample in a study of shared clonotypes between healthy human individuals. Sequenced by immunoSEQ multiplex PCR; TCRdb stores in-frame clones only, minus some. The profile covers roughly 1,000,000 clones, with 75% to 85% appearing a single time and roughly 0.61% taken by the ten largest. The sample consisted of memory CD4+ T cells from PBMCs. The origin of the receptors is a man between 18 and 35 years old in good health. Some clones in this sample may be carry-over from other donors' samples. CDR3s include the opening cysteine and the closing phenylalanine or tryptophan. The D gene is left open where the match is weak. Only part of the rows carry a size: once, few, many, or a class if the clone is expanded.

d_call j_call v_call clone_size cdr3_nt cdr3_aa
NA TRBJ1-2 TRBV5-1 NA TGCGCCAGCAGCTTGGACGGCAGCTCCACCTGGGATGGCTACACCTTC CASSLDGSSTWDGYTF
TRBD2 TRBJ2-7 TRBV5-6 NA TGTGCCAGCAGCCTTGGACTAGCGGGAGACTACGAGCAGTACTTC CASSLGLAGDYEQYF
TRBD1 TRBJ2-7 TRBV7-2 NA TGTGCCAGCAGCTATGACAGGGGCCCCTACGAGCAGTACTTC CASSYDRGPYEQYF
NA TRBJ2-3 TRBV5-1 NA TGCGCCAGCAGCTTGGCGTCGGGAGATACGCAGTATTTT CASSLASGDTQYF
NA TRBJ1-2 TRBV19 NA TGTGCCAGTAGTATCCCCCGGGCAGGCTATGGCTACACCTTC CASSIPRAGYGYTF
NA TRBJ2-6 TRBV19 once TGTGCCAGTAGTATTGGAGGCTCTGGGGCCAACGTCCTGACTTTC CASSIGGSGANVLTF
NA TRBJ2-2 TRBV30 NA TGTGCCTGGAGAGGAACAGGGTTCACCGGGGAGCTGTTTTTT CAWRGTGFTGELFF
TRBD1 TRBJ1-2 TRBV27 NA TGTGCCAGCAGTTTGGTCGGGACAGGCCACTATGGCTACACCTTC CASSLVGTGHYGYTF
TRBD2 TRBJ2-7 TRBV25-1 NA TGTGCCAGCAGTAACCTCGGACTAGCGGGGGCGTACGAGCAGTACTTC CASSNLGLAGAYEQYF
NA TRBJ2-1 TRBV5-8 NA TGTGCCAGCAGCTTGGCGGGTGACTCCTACAATGAGCAGTTCTTC CASSLAGDSYNEQFF
TRBD2 TRBJ2-3 TRBV28 NA TGTGCCGGAAATAGCGGGAGGGGGGATACGCAGTATTTT CAGNSGRGDTQYF
NA TRBJ2-5 TRBV4-2 NA TGTGCCAGCAGCGAGGCGACAACTTGGGGGCAAGAGACCCAGTACTTC CASSEATTWGQETQYF
NA TRBJ1-1 TRBV7-2 NA TGTGCCAGCAGCGTCACAGGGACGATGAACACTGAAGCTTTCTTT CASSVTGTMNTEAFF
NA TRBJ1-5 TRBV6-6 NA TGTGCCAGCAGTTTGTTCAGGGGCGCTTACAATCAGCCCCAGCATTTT CASSLFRGAYNQPQHF
TRBD2 TRBJ2-7 TRBV5-4 NA TGTGCCAGCAGCTTGGGAGGAGCTGGGACTAGGGAGCAGTACTTC CASSLGGAGTREQYF
TRBD2 TRBJ2-2 TRBV28 NA TGTGCCAGCAGTTTGACTAGCGGGAACACCGGGGAGCTGTTTTTT CASSLTSGNTGELFF
NA TRBJ2-7 TRBV5-1 NA TGCGCCAGCAGCTTGTGGGGAGGAGGGACTGGGGAGCAGTACTTC CASSLWGGGTGEQYF
TRBD1 TRBJ2-1 TRBV5-6 NA TGTGCCAGCAGCTTGGCGGGACAGCGCCCCTCCTACAATGAGCAGTTCTTC CASSLAGQRPSYNEQFF
TRBD2 TRBJ2-1 TRBV4-2 few TGTGCCAGCAGTCGGGGGGGGACTAGCGTCTACAATGAGCAGTTCTTC CASSRGGTSVYNEQFF
NA TRBJ2-6 TRBV28 NA TGTGCCAGCAGTTTAGAGGTGGGTCGTTCCTCTGGGGCCAACGTCCTGACTTTC CASSLEVGRSSGANVLTF
NA TRBJ2-7 TRBV28 NA TGTGCCAGCAGTCTGACAGGAGGATACGAGCAGTACTTC CASSLTGGYEQYF
NA TRBJ2-3 TRBV5-4 NA TGTGCCAGCAGCTTCTATTCAGATACGCAGTATTTT CASSFYSDTQYF
TRBD2 TRBJ2-1 TRBV7-3 NA TGTGCCAGCAGCCCAGCGGGAGGCTCCTACAATGAGCAGTTCTTC CASSPAGGSYNEQFF
NA TRBJ2-1 TRBV9 NA TGTGCCAGCAGCGCCCAGGCCAATGAGCAGTTCTTC CASSAQANEQFF
TRBD2 TRBJ2-3 TRBV6-6 NA TGTGCCAGCACCCCGGGGGGTCTAGCGGGACAAGCGCAGTATTTT CASTPGGLAGQAQYF
NA TRBJ2-3 TRBV5-1 NA TGCGCCAGCAGCAGGATACAGGGCCCCGACCCAGATACGCAGTATTTT CASSRIQGPDPDTQYF
TRBD2 TRBJ2-5 TRBV11-2 NA TGTGCCAGCAGCTCGGGACTAGCGGGAGGTTGGGAGACCCAGTACTTC CASSSGLAGGWETQYF